The 12 T cell receptor beta chains in this list originate from one sample, sequenced in a study of T cell responses to AZD1222 COVID-19 vaccine. Only in-frame clones appear in the TCRdb table, and some are missing; sequencing was by immunoSEQ multiplex PCR. The table lists 150,000 to 200,000 clones, roughly 92% of them singletons, with 5.1% in the top ten. Sequenced material: peripheral blood, taken 28 days after the second AZD1222 dose. These receptors were obtained from an adult who received the AZD1222 COVID-19 vaccine.

This sequence joins TRBV18 and TRBJ1-1; TRBD1 might be the D (5 bases). The CDR3 consists of 16 residues. Germline values: CDR1 KGHSH, CDR2 LQKENI. Between the trimmed V and J ends, which lost 3 bases and 1 base, there was a span of 15 bases. The chain's CDR3 is CASSPGGGKRNTEAFF. The DNA of the CDR3 is TGTGCCAGCTCACCGGGCGGGGGTAAAAGGAACACTGAAGCTTTCTTT.

This chain uses TRBV12-3 or TRBV12-4 with TRBJ2-5; no firm D call. V was cut by 1 base and J by 6 bases, with 6 bases left in between. The CDR3 length is 12 residues. The CDR3 region is CASSLVDQTQYF. CDR3 coding DNA: TGTGCCAGCAGTTTAGTCGATCAGACCCAGTACTTC.

J is TRBJ2-7 and V is TRBV5-4; the match to TRBD1 covers 7 bases. Per germline, CDR1 SGHNT and CDR2 YYREEE (reference sequence). V lost 3 bases and J lost 0; bases outside the gene matches: 9. CDR3 length: 16 residues. CDR3 nucleotides: TGTGCCAGCAGCTCCACCAACAGGGGACCCTCCTACGAGCAGTACTTC. This codes for CASSSTNRGPSYEQYF.

The CDR3 protein is CSVTGQGRDTQYF. The CDR3 DNA follows: TGCAGCGTGACAGGACAGGGAAGGGATACGCAGTATTTT. The rearrangement joins TRBV29-1 to TRBJ2-3, with 8 bases matching TRBD1. Trimming removed 6 bases from V and 6 bases from J; junction bases left unmatched: 8. Germline V CDR1 and CDR2: SQVTM, ANQGSEA. CDR3 size: 13 residues.

This clone showed up just a few times. The chain combines TRBV24-1 with TRBJ1-5, with 12 bases matching TRBD1. The CDR3 loop spans 18 amino acids. CDR1 KGHDR and CDR2 SFDVKD come from the germline V gene. J lost 6 bases, V lost 0 bases, and 8 bases had no gene match. In DNA form, the CDR3 reads TGTGCCACCAGTGATTTGCGGGACAGGGGGCCCGGGGGTCAGCCCCAGCATTTT. Its translation is CATSDLRDRGPGGQPQHF.

The chain employs TRBV29-1 and TRBJ1-2, with 8 nucleotides matching TRBD1. CDR1 is SQVTM, CDR2 ANQGSEA, per germline. Trimming removed 7 bases from V and 5 bases from J; junction bases left unmatched: 3. This CDR3 contains 11 residues. The CDR3: CSATGGYGYTF. CDR3 bases: TGCAGCGCAACAGGGGGGTATGGCTACACCTTC.

V gene TRBV7-9 combines with J gene TRBJ1-2; TRBD1 aligns across 9 bases. Germline trimming cut 1 base from V and 8 bases from J; bases unmatched to any gene: 8. Germline lookup yields CDR1 SEHNR and CDR2 FQNEAQ (reference sequence). This CDR3 is built from 15 residues. The CDR3 loop is CASSLDTTGGEGYTF. The CDR3 region has the DNA TGTGCCAGCAGCTTAGATACGACAGGGGGGGAAGGCTACACCTTC.

This clone turned up a few times. The chain links TRBV6-4 to TRBJ2-5; D gene unclear. The CDR3 has 13 amino acids. V gave up 1 base and J gave up 4 bases, with 7 bases separating them. CDR1 is MRHNA, CDR2 SNTAGT, per germline. CDR3 nucleotides: TGTGCCAGCAGTGACTTTAGCCGAGAGACCCAGTACTTC. Translation: CASSDFSRETQYF.

The V gene is TRBV24-1, the J gene TRBJ2-1, with D perhaps TRBD1 (5 bases). This CDR3 comprises 11 residues. CDR1 is KGHDR, CDR2 SFDVKD, per germline. CDR3 nucleotide sequence: TGTGCGGCAGGGACCTACAATGAGCAGTTCTTC. Translation gives CAAGTYNEQFF.

This sequence joins TRBV28 and TRBJ2-1; 8 nucleotides agree with TRBD2. This CDR3 contains 16 residues. V shed 3 bases, J shed 9 bases, and the junction held 13 bases outside the gene matches. Per germline, CDR1 MDHEN and CDR2 SYDVKM. DNA of the CDR3: TGTGCCAGCAGTTTGTTCGGGAGGGGAAAAGGCGGTGAGCAGTTCTTC. Protein: CASSLFGRGKGGEQFF.

This rearrangement joins TRBV27 to TRBJ2-3, with 9 positions matching TRBD2. The ends lost 6 bases at V and 4 bases at J; junction bases unmatched: 8. CDR3 length: 15 residues. Germline loops: CDR1 MNHEY, CDR2 SMNVEV (reference sequence). The CDR3, as DNA: TGTGCCAGCAGGTCGGTAGCGGGAGTTCCAGATACGCAGTATTTT. Protein product: CASRSVAGVPDTQYF.

The rearrangement uses TRBV5-1 and TRBJ2-3, with unresolved D. V was clipped by 0 bases and J by 0 bases, with 8 bases between them. The CDR3 length is 15 residues. Germline lookup yields CDR1 SGHRS and CDR2 YFSETQ. The CDR3 coding sequence is TGCGCCAGCAGCTTGGGGGTCCATAGCACAGATACGCAGTATTTT. It encodes CASSLGVHSTDTQYF.